Below, 9 T cell receptor beta chains from the same sample are listed, as sequenced in a study of blood T cell repertoires in COVID-19. Sequencing used immunoSEQ multiplex PCR; TCRdb keeps in-frame clones, though not all of them. The sample lists about 180,000 clones, 85% to 90% occurring once. Material: peripheral blood. These receptors were taken from a woman aged 25-40 years with active or convalescent COVID-19.

V usage is TRBV5-1 and J usage is TRBJ2-1, with TRBD2 identical over 8 bases. Germline V gene sequence: CDR1 SGHRS, CDR2 YFSETQ. The CDR3 runs 15 residues. V shed 0 bases, J shed 4 bases, and the junction held 3 bases outside the gene matches. The CDR3 bases are TGCGCCAGCAGCTTGGACGGGGGGGCTTACAATGAGCAGTTCTTC. It specifies CASSLDGGAYNEQFF.

The chain uses TRBV4-2 and TRBJ1-5; tentatively, D is TRBD1 (6 bases). The length of the CDR3 is 16 residues. The germline gives CDR1 LGHNA, CDR2 YNFKEQ. Trimming took 0 bases from V and 3 from J, leaving 12 bases between them. CDR3 DNA sequence: TGTGCCAGCAGCCAAGACCCCGGACAGCCCAATCAGCCCCAGCATTTT. This translates into CASSQDPGQPNQPQHF.

The gene calls are TRBV11-3 and TRBJ1-1; D might be TRBD1 (6 bases). V lost 3 bases and J lost 3, with 14 bases in between. CDR3 length: 15 residues. Germline loops: CDR1 SGHNT, CDR2 YENEEA. The CDR3 DNA reads TGTGCCAGCAGCTTCCGCGGGGGGCCGGACACTGAAGCTTTCTTT. Its protein product is CASSFRGGPDTEAFF. The full variable domain, in which reference TRBV11-3 and TRBJ1-1 provide the parts outside the CDR3, is EAGVVQSPRYKIIEKKQPVAFWCNPISGHNTLYWYLQNLGQGPELLIRYENEEAVDDSQLPKDRFSAERLKGVDSTLKIQPAELGDSAVYLCASSFRGGPDTEAFFGQGTRLTVV.

The rearrangement joins TRBV7-9 to TRBJ1-2; D gene unclear. The CDR3 has 15 amino acids. V lost 5 bases, J lost 5 bases, and 18 bases lay in between. Per germline, CDR1 SEHNR and CDR2 FQNEAQ (reference sequence). The DNA for the CDR3 is TGTGCCAGCAGCCCCCCTGGGCAGAACCAATATGGCTACACCTTC. It specifies CASSPPGQNQYGYTF.

A few counts support this clone. The chain joins TRBV30 to TRBJ1-5, with unresolved D. CDR3 length: 13 amino acids. V was cut by 1 base and J by 3 bases, with 7 bases left in between. Germline assignment: CDR1 GTSNPN and CDR2 SVGIG (reference sequence). The CDR3 sequence is CAWSEDTNQPQHF. The CDR3 DNA is TGTGCCTGGAGTGAAGACACCAATCAGCCCCAGCATTTT.

In DNA, the CDR3 is TGCGCCAGCAGTGAGGGACATTACAATGAGCAGTTCTTC. It specifies CASSEGHYNEQFF. The chain employs TRBV10-1 and TRBJ2-1, with D perhaps matching TRBD1 (5 bases). The germline V and J ends were trimmed by 2 bases and 4 bases, with 6 bases remaining between them. Germline V gene data show CDR1 as WNHNN and CDR2 as SYGVQD (reference sequence). The length of the CDR3 is 13 residues.

The genes are TRBV28 and TRBJ1-6; D perhaps matches TRBD1 (6 bases). Germline V CDR1 and CDR2: MDHEN, SYDVKM. Trimming stripped 4 bases from V and 6 bases from J, with 13 bases between. The CDR3 consists of 15 residues. Written as DNA, the CDR3 is TGTGCCAGCAGTTCCCTCCGGACAGTTAATTCACCCCTCCACTTT. Residues: CASSSLRTVNSPLHF.

This clone was picked up a small number of times. The genes are TRBV7-9 and TRBJ1-6; D gene uncertain. The CDR3 loop spans 13 amino acids. Germline CDR1 SEHNR, CDR2 FQNEAQ (reference sequence). V lost 2 bases to trimming and J lost 8 bases, with 7 bases between them. The CDR3 DNA reads TGTGCCAGCAGCTTAAGTCCAGATTCACCCCTCCACTTT. Translation gives CASSLSPDSPLHF.

The CDR3: CASSSDYRQEDTQYF. CDR3 DNA: TGTGCCAGCAGTTCGGACTACCGCCAGGAAGATACGCAGTATTTT. This chain joins TRBV11-2 and TRBJ2-3, with D possibly being TRBD2 (6 bases). Trimming took off 6 bases at V and 5 bases at J, with 18 bases between the two ends. Germline CDR1 SGHAT, CDR2 FQNNGV. The CDR3 runs to 15 residues. Based on the CDR3 plus reference TRBV11-2 and TRBJ2-3, the full variable domain is EAGVAQSPRYKIIEKRQSVAFWCNPISGHATLYWYQQILGQGPKLLIQFQNNGVVDDSQLPKDRFSAERLKGVDSTLKIQPAKLEDSAVYLCASSSDYRQEDTQYFGPGTRLTVL.